Listed here are 21 T cell receptor beta chains from one sample, sequenced in a study of blood T cells in healthy people across ages (dated by TCRdb to the mid-2010s). Library generation was performed with 5' RACE. The reads were generated on an Illumina HiSeq 2500. A second PCR of about 7 to 12 cycles was run with a J-beta primer mix and a sample-barcoded 5' primer. The public reads were reanalyzed by TCRdb: fastp trimming at Q25, MiXCR alignment, in-frame beta chains only. Each record represents a unique CDR3 protein, reported with the most common genes and DNA among its rows. This sample holds some 900,000 distinct CDR3 sequences; roughly 50% were observed only once. Of the sample, around an eighth is held by the ten largest clones. The sample comprised blood. These receptors came from a man aged 25 to 40 in good health.

The chain joins TRBV29-1 to TRBJ1-1; no firm D call. The length of the CDR3 is 12 residues. V was shortened by 5 bases and J by 1 base, with 8 bases between the two germline ends. CDR1 is SQVTM, CDR2 ANQGSEA, per germline. The CDR3 DNA reads TGCAGCGTTTCGATGCGGAACACTGAAGCTTTCTTT. It codes for CSVSMRNTEAFF. Together with reference TRBV29-1 and TRBJ1-1, the CDR3 gives the full variable domain: SAVISQKPSRDICQRGTSLTIQCQVDSQVTMMFWYRQQPGQSLTLIATANQGSEATYESGFVIDKFPISRPNLTFSTLTVSNMSPEDSSIYLCSVSMRNTEAFFGQGTRLTVV.

The CDR3 sequence: CASSWGRGNEQFF. As DNA, the CDR3 is TGTGCCAGCAGCTGGGGACGGGGGAATGAGCAGTTCTTC. The chain carries TRBV6-2 or TRBV6-3 and TRBJ2-1; TRBD2 is a possible D gene (6 bases). Germline V CDR1 and CDR2: MNHEY, SVGEGT. This CDR3 has 13 residues. Trimming pared 6 bases from V and 7 bases from J, leaving 13 bases between.

J is TRBJ1-4 and V is TRBV20-1; D uncertain. CDR3 size: 16 residues. Deletions cut 2 bases from V and 0 bases from J, with 13 bases between. Germline V gene lookup returns CDR1 DFQATT and CDR2 SNEGSKA (reference sequence). In DNA, the CDR3 is TGCAGTGCTAGACCCCCTCGAGCTGCAACTAATGAAAAACTGTTTTTT. Translation gives CSARPPRAATNEKLFF.

The rearrangement joins TRBV24-1 to TRBJ2-3; D may be TRBD1 or TRBD2 (5 bases each). This CDR3 is built from 16 residues. Between the trimmed V and J ends, which lost 4 bases and 2 bases, there was a span of 15 bases. Per the germline V gene, CDR1 is KGHDR and CDR2 is SFDVKD. The CDR3 coding sequence is TGTGCCACCAGTGACCGAAGAGGGACGGCCACAGATACGCAGTATTTT. As protein: CATSDRRGTATDTQYF.

In its sample, this clonotype was seen a few times. The chain employs TRBV5-1 and TRBJ2-7; 9 bases are a match to TRBD1. The germline V gene encodes CDR1 SGHRS and CDR2 YFSETQ. V trimming: 7 bases; J trimming: 1 base; junction bases outside the gene matches: 9. The CDR3 sequence is 15 residues long. This CDR3 reads CASQYSGTGSYEQYF. In DNA form, the CDR3 reads TGCGCCAGCCAATACTCCGGGACAGGGTCCTACGAGCAGTACTTC.

This clonotype was detected ten times or more. The J gene is TRBJ2-3, the V gene TRBV27, with 9 bases that match TRBD2. The CDR3 is 15 amino acids. Germline V gene sequence: CDR1 MNHEY, CDR2 SMNVEV (reference sequence). V dropped 3 bases and J dropped 1; count of bases not matched to a gene: 2. The CDR3 bases are TGTGCCAGCAGTTTGCCTAGCGGGGGCACAGATACGCAGTATTTT. This sequence encodes CASSLPSGGTDTQYF.

This rearrangement joins TRBV2 to TRBJ2-4; no definite D call. Trimming removed 4 bases from V and 6 bases from J, with 19 bases in between. The CDR3 is made up of 16 amino acids. Germline-derived CDR1 and CDR2 are SNHLY and FYNNEI. The CDR3 here is CASSGLTSGSGNIQYF. The CDR3 nucleotides read TGTGCCAGCAGTGGCCTGACATCCGGGTCTGGAAACATTCAGTACTTC.

The chain links TRBV5-1 to TRBJ2-4; 8 nucleotides agree with TRBD2. The germline gives CDR1 SGHRS, CDR2 YFSETQ. J was trimmed by 7 bases and V by 4 bases; bases with no gene match: 7. There are 14 residues in the CDR3. CDR3: CASSPSRGGNIQYF. The CDR3 nucleotides are TGCGCCAGCAGCCCTTCTCGGGGGGGGAACATTCAGTACTTC.

The V and J genes are TRBV6-1 and TRBJ2-3; 9 bases align to TRBD1. The germline gives CDR1 MNHNS, CDR2 SASEGT. The CDR3 is made up of 16 amino acids. V gave up 7 bases and J gave up 4 bases; unmatched junction bases: 12. The CDR3 sequence is CASNPRPGQGPDTQYF. The CDR3 nucleotides read TGTGCCAGCAACCCTAGACCGGGACAGGGACCAGATACGCAGTATTTT.

This clonotype has only one observation. V is TRBV2 and J is TRBJ2-7; D tentatively fits TRBD1 or TRBD2 (6 bases each). The J call may be faulty, since TRBJ2-5 better matches the DNA end. CDR1 SNHLY and CDR2 FYNNEI come from the germline V gene. CDR3 length equals 15 residues. The CDR3 nucleotides read TGTGCCAGCAGTACCCGTGGAGGGGGTGCAGAGACCCAGTACTTC. Protein sequence: CASSTRGGGAETQYF.

The J gene is TRBJ1-4, the V gene TRBV7-9; TRBD1 is a possible D gene (5 bases). Trimming pared 7 bases from V and 7 bases from J, leaving 13 bases between. Germline CDR1 SEHNR, CDR2 FQNEAQ (reference sequence). The CDR3 totals 13 residues. The CDR3 DNA sequence: TGTGCCAGCAACGAGGGGTATTCTGAAAAACTGTTTTTT. Translating gives CASNEGYSEKLFF.

This clonotype showed up just a few times. CDR3 nucleotides: TGTGCCAGCAAGGAGCGCTCCTATGGCTACACCTTC. Its translation is CASKERSYGYTF. The J gene is TRBJ1-2, the V gene TRBV28; no clear D. The length of the CDR3 is 12 residues. With 7 bases removed from V and 4 bases from J, the gap between germline ends came to 10 bases. Germline CDR1 is MDHEN and CDR2 is SYDVKM.

About this clonotype itself: A read error may account for a junction end that differs from germline. This chain joins TRBV29-1 and TRBJ1-2; no firm D call. The CDR3 is 10 amino acids. The germline V gene has CDR1 SQVTM and CDR2 ANQGSEA. The CDR3 nucleotides read TGCATCGTTGTCGAAGATGGCTACACCTTC. It encodes CIVVEDGYTF.

This clonotype was recorded a few times. The V call is TRBV20-1, the J call TRBJ2-3, with D perhaps assigned TRBD1 or TRBD2 (5 bases each). Trimming took 1 base from V and 7 from J, leaving 15 bases between them. Germline lookup yields CDR1 DFQATT and CDR2 SNEGSKA (reference sequence). The CDR3 runs 14 residues. This CDR3 reads CSARVSGTGNTQYF. The DNA for the CDR3 is TGCAGTGCTAGAGTGTCAGGGACGGGGAATACGCAGTATTTT.

This clonotype has a handful of counts. The chain carries TRBV6-5 and TRBJ2-5; a weak D match, TRBD2 (7 bases). This CDR3 region has 15 residues. Trimming cost V 3 bases and J 4 bases, with 15 bases left between them. The germline V gene has CDR1 MNHEY and CDR2 SVGAGI. In DNA form, the CDR3 reads TGTGCCAGCAGTTATGCCGGGGGGCCTCCAGAGACCCAGTACTTC. Its protein product is CASSYAGGPPETQYF.

The gene calls are TRBV20-1 and TRBJ1-2; 7 bases match TRBD1. V was clipped by 4 bases and J by 8 bases; unmatched bases: 13. The CDR3 extends over 14 amino acids. Germline assignment: CDR1 DFQATT and CDR2 SNEGSKA (reference sequence). The CDR3 reads CSAIPDRPVGGYTF. The CDR3 bases are TGCAGTGCTATTCCGGACAGGCCGGTTGGGGGCTACACCTTC.

The chain is built from TRBV12-3 or TRBV12-4 and TRBJ1-5; 10 nucleotides agree with TRBD1. V was pared by 3 bases and J by 5 bases, with 7 bases of the junction left unmatched. The CDR3 extends over 16 amino acids. The chain's CDR3 is CASSLSSGTGDQPQHF. CDR3 in DNA: TGTGCCAGCAGTTTGTCATCCGGGACAGGGGATCAGCCCCAGCATTTT.

In this sample, this clonotype turned up a few times. J is TRBJ2-3 and V is TRBV7-2, with 9 bases identical to TRBD2. Germline V gene lookup returns CDR1 SGHTA and CDR2 FQGNSA. Trimming removed 2 bases from V and 4 bases from J; junction bases left unmatched: 4. The CDR3 has 15 residues. CDR3 sequence: CASSLSSGAADTQYF. CDR3 DNA sequence: TGTGCCAGCAGCTTATCTAGCGGGGCCGCAGATACGCAGTATTTT.

Only a few counts were recorded for this clonotype. V and J are TRBV5-6 and TRBJ2-3; 9 bases are a match to TRBD1. This CDR3 has 15 amino acids. Germline V gives CDR1 SGHDT, CDR2 YYEEEE. With V trimmed by 2 bases and J by 2 bases, 3 bases remained unmatched. The CDR3 coding sequence is TGTGCCAGCAGCTTTGGGGACAGGGACACAGATACGCAGTATTTT. Amino acid sequence: CASSFGDRDTDTQYF.

The sample holds a few counts of this clonotype. This chain joins TRBV4-1 and TRBJ2-1, with no clear D. The CDR3 totals 13 residues. Germline assignment: CDR1 MGHRA and CDR2 YSYEKL. The germline V and J ends were trimmed by 1 base and 6 bases, with 7 bases remaining between them. In DNA form, the CDR3 reads TGCGCCAGCAGCCAAGGGTTCGGCAATGAGCAGTTCTTC. It is translated as CASSQGFGNEQFF.

This chain joins TRBV9 and TRBJ2-7, with unresolved D. V gave up 4 bases and J gave up 4 bases, with 12 bases separating them. The CDR3 length is 13 residues. Germline V gene data show CDR1 as SGDLS and CDR2 as YYNGEE. Here the CDR3 reads CASSQEVSYEQYF. The DNA of the CDR3 is TGTGCCAGCAGCCAAGAGGTGTCTTACGAGCAGTACTTC. Full variable domain (outside the CDR3, taken from reference TRBV9 and TRBJ2-7): DSGVTQTPKHLITATGQRVTLRCSPRSGDLSVYWYQQSLDQGLQFLIQYYNGEERAKGNILERFSAQQFPDLHSELNLSSLELGDSALYFCASSQEVSYEQYFGPGTRLTVT.